The 12 T cell receptor beta chains reported below all come from one sample, sequenced in a study of metastatic and nonmetastatic thyroid tumors. No treatment of any kind had been given to any patient before thyroid surgery. From the PCR reads, TCRdb re-called clones with MiXCR. The repertoire holds tens of thousands of clones, with 25% to 30% as singletons. Sequencing input: blood. These TCRs come from a female donor with papillary thyroid cancer or a benign thyroid nodule (not recorded which). Some clones in this sample may be carry-over from other donors' samples.

The sample holds one count of this clone. This chain joins TRBV7-9 and TRBJ2-5; 8 nucleotides agree with TRBD2. The trim removed 5 bases at V and 4 bases at J, leaving 6 bases unmatched. This CDR3 is 14 amino acids long. Germline V gene sequence: CDR1 SEHNR, CDR2 FQNEAQ (reference sequence). CDR3 sequence: CASSVGRAVETQYF. As DNA, the CDR3 is TGTGCCAGCAGCGTCGGGAGGGCGGTAGAGACCCAGTACTTC.

The chain recombines TRBV19 with TRBJ1-1, with D uncertain. This CDR3 is built from 12 residues. CDR1 and CDR2 (germline): LNHDA, SQIVND (reference sequence). Trimming cost V 3 bases and J 1 base, with 3 bases left between them. CDR3 protein: CASSMQNTEAFF. The CDR3 DNA reads TGTGCCAGTAGTATGCAGAACACTGAAGCTTTCTTT.

Concerning this clone: Compared with germline, one end of the junction differs, possibly owing to a read error. This sequence joins TRBV6-1 and TRBJ2-1; 7 nucleotides line up with TRBD1. The CDR3 extends over 14 amino acids. Germline CDR1 MNHNS, CDR2 SASEGT. The CDR3 coding sequence is TGTGCCAGCAGTGACAAAGGGGGCAGTTATGAGCAGTTATTC. Its protein product is CASSDKGGSYEQLF.

This clone was found many times. V gene TRBV4-1 combines with J gene TRBJ2-7, with D hard to call. V lost 3 bases and J lost 6, with 21 bases in between. Per germline, CDR1 MGHRA and CDR2 YSYEKL. The CDR3 is made up of 16 amino acids. The CDR3 is CASSQSEYRSLGEQYF. CDR3 nucleotides: TGCGCCAGCAGCCAGTCAGAGTACCGATCTCTGGGCGAGCAGTACTTC.

The rearrangement links TRBV19 to TRBJ1-1, with D unclear. Deletions cut 8 bases from V and 1 base from J, with 23 bases between. This CDR3 contains 17 residues. Looked up from germline, CDR1 is LNHDA and CDR2 is SQIVND (reference sequence). This CDR3 reads CASSPRLAEGPNTEAFF. The CDR3 nucleotides read TGTGCCAGTTCCCCACGTCTTGCGGAGGGCCCGAACACTGAAGCTTTCTTT.

This chain links TRBV2 with TRBJ2-1, with D possibly being TRBD1 (5 bases). This CDR3 comprises 16 residues. Germline CDR1 SNHLY, CDR2 FYNNEI. Trimming took off 6 bases at V and 2 bases at J, with 17 bases between the two ends. The CDR3: CASSDGVGATYNEQFF. Written as DNA, the CDR3 is TGTGCCAGCAGCGATGGGGTTGGGGCAACCTACAATGAGCAGTTCTTC.

This chain's CDR3 is CASSERGFTDTQYF. The CDR3 nucleotides read TGTGCCAGCAGCGAACGGGGCTTCACAGATACGCAGTATTTT. The chain has TRBV9 and TRBJ2-3; D could derive from TRBD1 or TRBD2 (5 bases each). V was pared by 3 bases and J by 2 bases, with 10 bases between. In germline, CDR1 is SGDLS, CDR2 YYNGEE. This CDR3 is 14 amino acids long.

This clone was recorded many times. The chain is built from TRBV11-2 and TRBJ2-2; a possible D gene is TRBD1 (6 bases). Germline values: CDR1 SGHAT, CDR2 FQNNGV. V was clipped by 7 bases and J by 0 bases, with 15 bases between them. The length of the CDR3 is 16 residues. The CDR3 sequence: CASTIVRGPNTGELFF. CDR3 DNA sequence: TGTGCCAGCACCATAGTCAGGGGCCCGAACACCGGGGAGCTGTTTTTT.

In this sample, this clone turned up a few times. The rearrangement links TRBV2 to TRBJ2-1; D not resolved. The germline V and J ends were trimmed by 7 bases and 9 bases, with 7 bases remaining between them. CDR1 and CDR2 from the germline V gene are SNHLY and FYNNEI. This CDR3 region has 10 residues. The CDR3 protein is CASKVFEQFF. The CDR3, as DNA: TGTGCCAGCAAGGTTTTTGAGCAGTTCTTC.

The chain joins TRBV20-1 to TRBJ1-2; TRBD1 matches at 7 bases. The CDR3 totals 13 residues. V lost 1 base, J lost 2 bases, and 1 base stayed unmatched. From germline, CDR1 is DFQATT and CDR2 SNEGSKA (reference sequence). CDR3: CSARVTGNYGYTF. In nucleotides, the CDR3 is TGCAGTGCTAGAGTGACAGGGAACTATGGCTACACCTTC.

This clone was observed a handful of times. The rearrangement links TRBV10-3 to TRBJ1-4; a possible D gene is TRBD1 (5 bases). The germline V gene has CDR1 ENHRY and CDR2 SYGVKD. The CDR3 totals 14 residues. V lost 3 bases and J lost 8, with 13 bases in between. CDR3 nucleotide sequence: TGTGCCATCAGTGAAGGTGGGGCGCGAGAAAAACTGTTTTTT. This encodes CAISEGGAREKLFF.

V usage is TRBV4-1 and J usage is TRBJ2-2, with 8 bases that match TRBD2. Looked up from germline, CDR1 is MGHRA and CDR2 is YSYEKL. There are 17 residues in the CDR3. J lost 0 bases, V lost 4 bases, and 7 bases had no gene match. In DNA form, the CDR3 reads TGCGCCAGCAGCCCCTTCGGGGGGGCTGCGAACACCGGGGAGCTGTTTTTT. Protein sequence: CASSPFGGAANTGELFF.